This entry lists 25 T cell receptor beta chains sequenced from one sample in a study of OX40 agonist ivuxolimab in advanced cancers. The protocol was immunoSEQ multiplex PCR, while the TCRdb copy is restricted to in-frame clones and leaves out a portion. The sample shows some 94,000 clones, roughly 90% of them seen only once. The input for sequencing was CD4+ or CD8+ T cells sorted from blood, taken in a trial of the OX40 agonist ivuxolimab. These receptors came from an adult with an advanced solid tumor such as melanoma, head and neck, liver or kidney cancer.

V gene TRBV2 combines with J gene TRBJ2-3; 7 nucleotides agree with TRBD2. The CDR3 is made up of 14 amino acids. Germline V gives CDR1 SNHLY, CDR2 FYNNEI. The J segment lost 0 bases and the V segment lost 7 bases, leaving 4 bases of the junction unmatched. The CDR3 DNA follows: TGTGCCAGCAATCGGCGGGGGAGCACAGATACGCAGTATTTT. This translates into CASNRRGSTDTQYF.

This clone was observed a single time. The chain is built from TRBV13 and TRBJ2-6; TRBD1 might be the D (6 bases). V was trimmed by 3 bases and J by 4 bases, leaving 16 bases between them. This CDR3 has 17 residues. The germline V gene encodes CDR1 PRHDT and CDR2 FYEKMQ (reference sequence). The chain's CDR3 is CASSLGKTGTGANVLTF. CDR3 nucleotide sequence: TGTGCCAGCAGCTTGGGGAAAACAGGGACCGGGGCCAACGTCCTGACTTTC. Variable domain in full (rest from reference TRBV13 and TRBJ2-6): AAGVIQSPRHLIKEKRETATLKCYPIPRHDTVYWYQQGPGQDPQFLISFYEKMQSDKGSIPDRFSAQQFSDYHSELNMSSLELGDSALYFCASSLGKTGTGANVLTFGAGSRLTVL.

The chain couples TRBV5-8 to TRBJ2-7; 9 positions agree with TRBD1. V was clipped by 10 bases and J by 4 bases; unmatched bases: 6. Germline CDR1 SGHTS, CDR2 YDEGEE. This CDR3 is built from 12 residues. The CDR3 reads CAGGTGPYEQYF. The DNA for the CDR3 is TGTGCCGGGGGGACAGGGCCATACGAGCAGTACTTC.

The CDR3 DNA follows: TGTGCCAGCAGTGAATGGTTCAACAGGGACTACCTCACTGTCTATGGCTACACCTTC. Its protein product is CASSEWFNRDYLTVYGYTF. This chain joins TRBV6-1 and TRBJ1-2, with a weak D call TRBD1 (6 bases). The CDR3 sequence is 19 residues long. Looked up from germline, CDR1 is MNHNS and CDR2 is SASEGT. V lost 2 bases and J lost 4, with 26 bases in between.

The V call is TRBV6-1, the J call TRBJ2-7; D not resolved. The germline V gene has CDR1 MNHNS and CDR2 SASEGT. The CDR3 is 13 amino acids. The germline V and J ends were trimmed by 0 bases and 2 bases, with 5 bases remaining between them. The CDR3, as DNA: TGTGCCAGCAGTGAAGCGCAAGCCTACGAGCAGTACTTC. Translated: CASSEAQAYEQYF.

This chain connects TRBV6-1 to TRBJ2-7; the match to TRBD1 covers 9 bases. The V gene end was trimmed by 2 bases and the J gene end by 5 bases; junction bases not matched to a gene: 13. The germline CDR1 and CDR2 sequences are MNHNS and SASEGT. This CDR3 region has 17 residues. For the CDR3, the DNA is TGTGCCAGCAGTGAAACTCCCACCGGGACAGGGTCTCACGAGCAGTACTTC. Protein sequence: CASSETPTGTGSHEQYF.

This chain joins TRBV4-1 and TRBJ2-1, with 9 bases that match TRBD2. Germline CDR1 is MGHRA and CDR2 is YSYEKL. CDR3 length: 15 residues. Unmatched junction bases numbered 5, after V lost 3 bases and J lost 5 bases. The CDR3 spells CASSHSLAGNNEQFF. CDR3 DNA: TGCGCCAGCAGCCACAGTCTAGCGGGGAACAATGAGCAGTTCTTC.

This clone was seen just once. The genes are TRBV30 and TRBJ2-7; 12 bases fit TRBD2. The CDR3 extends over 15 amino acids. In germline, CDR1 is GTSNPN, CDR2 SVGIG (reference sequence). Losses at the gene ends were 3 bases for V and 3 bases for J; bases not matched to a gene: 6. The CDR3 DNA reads TGTGCCTGGAGCGCACCGGGACTAGCGGGCTACGAGCAGTACTTC. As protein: CAWSAPGLAGYEQYF.

The CDR3 DNA sequence: TGTGCCAGTTCCCCCTGGGAGGAATCGAATGAGCAGTTCTTC. It specifies CASSPWEESNEQFF. V is TRBV19 and J is TRBJ2-1, with a weak D call TRBD2 (6 bases). The V end lost 8 bases, the J end lost 7 bases, and 18 bases lay between the germline ends. Germline V gene lookup returns CDR1 LNHDA and CDR2 SQIVND (reference sequence). The CDR3 is made up of 14 amino acids.

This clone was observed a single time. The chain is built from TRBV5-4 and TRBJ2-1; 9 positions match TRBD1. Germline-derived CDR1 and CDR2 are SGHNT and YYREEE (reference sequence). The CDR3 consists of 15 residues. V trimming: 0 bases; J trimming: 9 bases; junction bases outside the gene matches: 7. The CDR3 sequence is CASSLEGQGSLEQFF. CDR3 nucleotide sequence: TGTGCCAGCAGCTTGGAGGGACAGGGTAGTCTTGAGCAGTTCTTC.

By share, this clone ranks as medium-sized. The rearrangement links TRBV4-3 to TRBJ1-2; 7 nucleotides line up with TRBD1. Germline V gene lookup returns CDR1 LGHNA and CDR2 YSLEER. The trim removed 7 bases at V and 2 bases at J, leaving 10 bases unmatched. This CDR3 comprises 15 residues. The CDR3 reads CASTPARGGNYGYTF. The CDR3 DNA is TGCGCCAGCACCCCCGCAAGAGGGGGCAACTATGGCTACACCTTC.

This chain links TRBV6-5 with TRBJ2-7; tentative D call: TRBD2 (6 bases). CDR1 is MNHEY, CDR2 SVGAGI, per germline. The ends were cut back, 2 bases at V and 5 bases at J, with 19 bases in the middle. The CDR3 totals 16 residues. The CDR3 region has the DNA TGTGCCAGCAGTTACCCCATGCGGGATGGTGGGCACGAGCAGTACTTC. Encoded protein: CASSYPMRDGGHEQYF.

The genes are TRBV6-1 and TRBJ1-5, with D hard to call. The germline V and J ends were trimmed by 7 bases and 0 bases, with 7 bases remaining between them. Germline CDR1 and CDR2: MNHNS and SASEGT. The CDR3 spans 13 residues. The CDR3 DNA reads TGTGCCAGCAATCAGTATAGCAATCAGCCCCAGCATTTT. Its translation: CASNQYSNQPQHF.

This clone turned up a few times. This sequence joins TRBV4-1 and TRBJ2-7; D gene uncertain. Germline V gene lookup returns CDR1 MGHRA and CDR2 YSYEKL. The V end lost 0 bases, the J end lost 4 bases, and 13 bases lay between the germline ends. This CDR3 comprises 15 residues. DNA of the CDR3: TGCGCCAGCAGCCAAGATTCAAATCGTGGGTACGAGCAGTACTTC. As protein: CASSQDSNRGYEQYF.

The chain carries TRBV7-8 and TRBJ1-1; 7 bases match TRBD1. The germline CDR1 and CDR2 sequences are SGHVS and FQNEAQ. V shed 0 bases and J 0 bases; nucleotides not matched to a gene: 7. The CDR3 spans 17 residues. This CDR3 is CASSLARGQLMNTEAFF. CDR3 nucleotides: TGTGCCAGCAGCTTAGCCCGGGGACAGCTCATGAACACTGAAGCTTTCTTT.

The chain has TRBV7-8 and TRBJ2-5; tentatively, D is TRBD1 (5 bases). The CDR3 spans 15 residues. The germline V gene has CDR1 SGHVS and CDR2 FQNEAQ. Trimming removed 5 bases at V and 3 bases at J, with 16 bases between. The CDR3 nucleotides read TGTGCCAGCAGCCAAATAGCAGGGCCCAAAGAGACCCAGTACTTC. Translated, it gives CASSQIAGPKETQYF.

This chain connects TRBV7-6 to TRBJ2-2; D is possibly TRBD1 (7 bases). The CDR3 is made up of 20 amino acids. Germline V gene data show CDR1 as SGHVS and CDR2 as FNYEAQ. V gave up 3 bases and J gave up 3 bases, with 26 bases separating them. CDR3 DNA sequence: TGTGCCAGCAGCTTTAGCGGAGTCACAGGGGCCCTCGAGGACACCGGGGAGCTGTTTTTT. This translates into CASSFSGVTGALEDTGELFF.

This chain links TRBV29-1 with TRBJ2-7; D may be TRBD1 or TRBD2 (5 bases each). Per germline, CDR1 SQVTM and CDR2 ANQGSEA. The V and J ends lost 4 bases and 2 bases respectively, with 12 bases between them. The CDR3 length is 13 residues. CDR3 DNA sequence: TGCAGCGTTGTGAGGGGTTCACCCTACGAGCAGTACTTC. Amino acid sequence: CSVVRGSPYEQYF.

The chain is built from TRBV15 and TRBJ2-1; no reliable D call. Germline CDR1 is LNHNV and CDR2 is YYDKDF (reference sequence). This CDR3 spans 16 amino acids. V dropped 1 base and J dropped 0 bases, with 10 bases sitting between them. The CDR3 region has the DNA TGTGCCACCAGCAGAGGGGCCCAGAGCTCCTACAATGAGCAGTTCTTC. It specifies CATSRGAQSSYNEQFF.

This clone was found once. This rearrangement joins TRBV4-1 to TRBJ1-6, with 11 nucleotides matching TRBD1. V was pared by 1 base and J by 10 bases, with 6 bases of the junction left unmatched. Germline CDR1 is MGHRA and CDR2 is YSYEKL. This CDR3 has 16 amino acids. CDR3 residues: CASSQAPGQGGSPLHF. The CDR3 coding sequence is TGCGCCAGCAGCCAAGCTCCGGGACAGGGGGGATCACCCCTCCACTTT.

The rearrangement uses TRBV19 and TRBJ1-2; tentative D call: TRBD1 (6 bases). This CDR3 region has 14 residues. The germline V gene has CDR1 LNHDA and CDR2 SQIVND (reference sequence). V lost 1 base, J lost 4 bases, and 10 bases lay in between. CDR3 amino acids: CASSIGAGAYGYTF. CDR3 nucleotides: TGTGCCAGTAGTATAGGGGCAGGGGCCTATGGCTACACCTTC.

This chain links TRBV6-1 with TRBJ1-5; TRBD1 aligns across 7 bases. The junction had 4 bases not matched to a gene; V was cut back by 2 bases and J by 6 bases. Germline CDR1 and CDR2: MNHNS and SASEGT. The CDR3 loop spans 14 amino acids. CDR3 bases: TGTGCCAGCAGTGAACTTGGACAGGTTCAGCCCCAGCATTTT. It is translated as CASSELGQVQPQHF.

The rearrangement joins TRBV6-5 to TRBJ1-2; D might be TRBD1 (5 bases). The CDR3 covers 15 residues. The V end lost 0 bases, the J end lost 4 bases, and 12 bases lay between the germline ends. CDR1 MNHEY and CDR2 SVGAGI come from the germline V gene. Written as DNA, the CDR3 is TGTGCCAGCAGTTACTCGACTTGGGACGGCTATGGCTACACCTTC. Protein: CASSYSTWDGYGYTF.

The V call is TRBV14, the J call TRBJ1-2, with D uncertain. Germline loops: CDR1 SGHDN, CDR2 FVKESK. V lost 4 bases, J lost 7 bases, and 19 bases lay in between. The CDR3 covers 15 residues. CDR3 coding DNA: TGTGCCAGCAGCCCGCGGACCTATTGGGCCCGTGGCTACACCTTC. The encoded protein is CASSPRTYWARGYTF.

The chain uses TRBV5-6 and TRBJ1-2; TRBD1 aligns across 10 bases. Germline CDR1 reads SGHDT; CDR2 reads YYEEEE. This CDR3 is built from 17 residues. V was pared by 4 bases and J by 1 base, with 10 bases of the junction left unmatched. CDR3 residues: CASSLVVRDRGNYGYTF. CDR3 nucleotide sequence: TGTGCCAGCAGCCTGGTGGTAAGGGACAGGGGTAACTATGGCTACACCTTC.